The 8 T cell receptor beta chains below were found in one sample sequenced in a study of technical replicates of blood from several donors. Some clones are missing from TCRdb's copy, which holds only in-frame ones; the method was immunoSEQ multiplex PCR. This sample has fewer than 100,000 clones, with 90% to 95% found just once. Sequencing used T cells isolated from PBMCs. The receptors originated from a human donor in good health.

This rearrangement joins TRBV2 to TRBJ2-7; 10 bases match TRBD2. From germline, CDR1 is SNHLY and CDR2 FYNNEI. The J segment lost 2 bases and the V segment lost 5 bases, leaving 6 bases of the junction unmatched. The CDR3 totals 15 residues. For the CDR3, the DNA is TGTGCCAGCAGTCCCTTAGCGGGGGGAACCTACGAGCAGTACTTC. It is translated as CASSPLAGGTYEQYF.

This clone has a single count. The chain carries TRBV4-1 and TRBJ2-7, with TRBD2 as a possible D gene (5 bases). This CDR3 contains 16 residues. The germline CDR1 and CDR2 sequences are MGHRA and YSYEKL. Trimming stripped 4 bases from V and 1 base from J, with 17 bases between. CDR3 bases: TGCGCCAGCAGCCCGTACGGAAAGGGCGGGTCCTACGAGCAGTACTTC. Encoded protein: CASSPYGKGGSYEQYF.

The chain joins TRBV19 to TRBJ2-7, with TRBD2 as a possible D gene (6 bases). Looked up from germline, CDR1 is LNHDA and CDR2 is SQIVND (reference sequence). The CDR3 spans 15 residues. Trimming removed 6 bases at V and 0 bases at J, with 15 bases between. The CDR3 loop is CASSTMGGNSYEQYF. The CDR3 nucleotides read TGTGCCAGTAGCACCATGGGAGGAAACTCCTACGAGCAGTACTTC.

The chain recombines TRBV18 with TRBJ1-1; D remains unclear. Germline CDR1 reads KGHSH; CDR2 reads LQKENI. Trimming cost V 2 bases and J 6 bases, with 16 bases left between them. The CDR3 length is 15 residues. This CDR3 is CASSPGEGLVAEAFF. CDR3 nucleotides: TGTGCCAGCTCACCAGGGGAGGGTTTAGTCGCTGAAGCTTTCTTT. The complete variable domain, with remaining parts taken from reference TRBV18 and TRBJ1-1, reads NAGVMQNPRHLVRRRGQEARLRCSPMKGHSHVYWYRQLPEEGLKFMVYLQKENIIDESGMPKERFSAEFPKEGPSILRIQQVVRGDSAAYFCASSPGEGLVAEAFFGQGTRLTVV.

The CDR3 DNA is TGTGCCAGCAGCTTCGATCCAGTTGAGGAATATGGCTACACCTTC. This translates into CASSFDPVEEYGYTF. This chain joins TRBV5-5 and TRBJ1-2; D is undetermined. CDR3 size: 15 residues. Trimming shortened V by 2 bases and J by 5 bases, and 16 bases separated the two germline ends. CDR1 and CDR2 from the germline V gene are SGHKS and YYEKEE (reference sequence). The complete variable domain, with remaining parts taken from reference TRBV5-5 and TRBJ1-2, reads DAGVTQSPTHLIKTRGQQVTLRCSPISGHKSVSWYQQVLGQGPQFIFQYYEKEERGRGNFPDRFSARQFPNYSSELNVNALLLGDSALYLCASSFDPVEEYGYTFGSGTRLTVV.

The chain joins TRBV11-3 to TRBJ2-2, with TRBD2 as a possible D gene (6 bases). CDR1 SGHNT and CDR2 YENEEA come from the germline V gene. The CDR3 contains 18 residues. Trimming removed 3 bases from V and 3 bases from J, with 20 bases in between. CDR3 bases: TGTGCCAGCAGCTTTCCCGGGGGACTTATCATAGACACCGGGGAGCTGTTTTTT. Translation: CASSFPGGLIIDTGELFF.

The rearrangement uses TRBV10-1 and TRBJ1-2, with 9 bases identical to TRBD1. V was clipped by 9 bases and J by 3 bases; unmatched bases: 8. The CDR3 totals 14 residues. Germline CDR1 WNHNN, CDR2 SYGVQD (reference sequence). CDR3 in DNA: TGCGCCAGGGCGGGACAGGGAGGTGACTATGGCTACACCTTC. This encodes CARAGQGGDYGYTF.

The V gene is TRBV2, the J gene TRBJ2-5; possibly TRBD2 for D (5 bases). Germline lookup yields CDR1 SNHLY and CDR2 FYNNEI. The CDR3 sequence is 17 residues long. Trimming left V 1 base short and J 0 bases short, with 15 bases between. The DNA of the CDR3 is TGTGCCAGCAGTGAAGGCGGCTTCGGCGGGTACCAAGAGACCCAGTACTTC. Translation gives CASSEGGFGGYQETQYF.